This entry lists 29 T cell receptor beta chains sequenced from one sample in a study of response to subunit inactivated influenza vaccine. MiXCR, run by TCRdb on the RT-PCR reads, gives a single entry per CDR3 protein. The sample holds 450,000 to 700,000 distinct CDR3 sequences, around 15% seen once. The material sequenced was PBMCs from blood, taken 11 to 12 days after vaccination. Receptor source: a man between 50 and 59 years old who received an inactivated influenza vaccine.

This clonotype showed up just a few times. The chain is built from TRBV29-1 and TRBJ2-1, with 9 bases fitting TRBD2. The germline gives CDR1 SQVTM, CDR2 ANQGSEA. The CDR3 sequence is 15 residues long. The V segment lost 4 bases and the J segment 3 bases; nucleotides outside the gene matches: 7. The CDR3 protein is CSVALSGRGYNEQFF. The CDR3 DNA sequence: TGCAGCGTTGCCCTTAGCGGGAGAGGCTACAATGAGCAGTTCTTC.

In this sample, this clonotype turned up a few times. The gene calls are TRBV12-3 or TRBV12-4 and TRBJ2-2; D is possibly TRBD1 (5 bases). Trimming removed 1 base at V and 4 bases at J, with 10 bases between. This CDR3 is built from 15 residues. CDR3 amino acids: CASSLDSQVTGELFF. In nucleotides, the CDR3 is TGTGCCAGCAGTTTAGACTCACAGGTCACCGGGGAGCTGTTTTTT.

The V gene is TRBV3-1, the J gene TRBJ2-7, with D possibly matching TRBD1 (6 bases). The CDR3 runs to 14 residues. V was clipped by 3 bases and J by 5 bases, with 14 bases between them. Germline values: CDR1 LGHDT, CDR2 YNNKEL (reference sequence). For the CDR3, the DNA is TGTGCCAGCAGCCACAATTGGGGGCTCCACGAGCAGTACTTC. Translating gives CASSHNWGLHEQYF.

This clonotype was counted ten times or more. The rearrangement links TRBV19 to TRBJ2-3; TRBD2 is a possible D gene (6 bases). V shed 4 bases and J shed 4 bases, with 18 bases lying between them. This CDR3 has 16 amino acids. Germline values: CDR1 LNHDA, CDR2 SQIVND (reference sequence). In DNA form, the CDR3 reads TGTGCCAGTAGTAACCCGGGACTCCGAGGGCCAGATACGCAGTATTTT. This codes for CASSNPGLRGPDTQYF.

This clonotype was found a few times. The chain uses TRBV7-2 and TRBJ2-7, with TRBD2 as a possible D gene (6 bases). This CDR3 region has 16 residues. Germline CDR1 is SGHTA and CDR2 is FQGNSA. Trimming left V 5 bases short and J 2 bases short, with 19 bases between. CDR3 sequence: CASSPNSRGQPYEQYF. The CDR3 coding sequence is TGTGCCAGCAGCCCGAATTCGCGGGGTCAACCCTACGAGCAGTACTTC.

The rearrangement uses TRBV20-1 and TRBJ1-2; the match to TRBD1 covers 8 bases. The CDR3 extends over 14 amino acids. The germline V gene has CDR1 DFQATT and CDR2 SNEGSKA (reference sequence). With 3 bases clipped from V and 1 base from J, the junction kept 4 bases outside the gene matches. CDR3 sequence (DNA): TGCAGTGCTAGCGGGGGACAGGATAACTATGGCTACACCTTC. It is translated as CSASGGQDNYGYTF.

CDR3 nucleotide sequence: TGCGCCAGCAGTGAGTCCCGGGGGGCTGAGTACTTC. Its translation is CASSESRGAEYF. The chain links TRBV10-2 to TRBJ2-7; D perhaps matches TRBD2 (7 bases). CDR1 is WSHSY, CDR2 SAAADI, per germline. The CDR3 consists of 12 residues. V gave up 0 bases and J gave up 11 bases, with 11 bases separating them.

The chain links TRBV12-3 or TRBV12-4 to TRBJ2-5, with 7 bases that match TRBD2. The CDR3 runs 14 residues. After removal of 6 bases from V and 5 bases from J, the junction contained 9 bases not matched to a gene. DNA for the CDR3: TGTGCCAGCAGCCTTAGCGGGTTCTGGGAGACCCAGTACTTC. Translation: CASSLSGFWETQYF.

The sample holds a few counts of this clonotype. V and J are TRBV29-1 and TRBJ1-4; tentatively, D is TRBD1 (6 bases). Trimming shortened V by 5 bases and J by 3 bases, and 10 bases separated the two germline ends. This CDR3 is built from 13 residues. Germline CDR1 SQVTM, CDR2 ANQGSEA. The CDR3 spells CSVMTGSNEKLFF. The CDR3 DNA reads TGCAGCGTTATGACAGGTTCTAATGAAAAACTGTTTTTT.

The chain uses TRBV12-3 or TRBV12-4 and TRBJ2-7, with D possibly matching TRBD1 (7 bases). This CDR3 has 15 residues. Trimming took off 7 bases at V and 6 bases at J, with 22 bases between the two ends. In DNA form, the CDR3 reads TGTGCCAGCACCTACCCCGGGGCAGGGGGAGGCGAGCAGTACTTC. Protein product: CASTYPGAGGGEQYF.

There are many counts of this clonotype. The V call is TRBV18, the J call TRBJ2-7, with D tentatively TRBD2 (5 bases). The CDR3 totals 13 residues. Germline V lookup: CDR1 KGHSH, CDR2 LQKENI. V was shortened by 0 bases and J by 4 bases, with 7 bases between the two germline ends. This CDR3 is CASSPPRAYEQYF. The CDR3 DNA is TGTGCCAGCTCACCACCGAGGGCTTACGAGCAGTACTTC.

The chain uses TRBV12-3 or TRBV12-4 and TRBJ2-7, with TRBD2 matching 7 bases. The ends lost 10 bases at V and 0 bases at J; junction bases unmatched: 6. The CDR3 length is 13 residues. CDR3 protein: CAISAGTSYEQYF. Here the CDR3 DNA reads TGTGCCATTTCAGCGGGAACCTCCTACGAGCAGTACTTC.

This clonotype appeared a few times. V gene TRBV15 combines with J gene TRBJ2-5; D unresolved. V gave up 5 bases and J gave up 1 base, with 8 bases separating them. The CDR3 consists of 13 residues. The germline V gene has CDR1 LNHNV and CDR2 YYDKDF (reference sequence). The CDR3 is CATSVRSQETQYF. The CDR3 bases are TGTGCCACCAGCGTACGTTCCCAAGAGACCCAGTACTTC.

The J gene is TRBJ2-2, the V gene TRBV2; 8 nucleotides line up with TRBD1. Germline CDR1 and CDR2: SNHLY and FYNNEI. This CDR3 region has 15 residues. The J segment lost 1 base and the V segment lost 9 bases, leaving 7 bases of the junction unmatched. CDR3 protein: CASDLGTGNTGELFF. The CDR3 DNA reads as TGTGCCAGTGACCTAGGGACAGGGAACACCGGGGAGCTGTTTTTT.

The chain employs TRBV5-1 and TRBJ1-1; D remains unclear. Trimming stripped 3 bases from V and 1 base from J, with 10 bases between. This CDR3 is built from 14 residues. Germline CDR1 and CDR2: SGHRS and YFSETQ. The CDR3 DNA reads TGCGCCAGCAGCTCGAAGGGAACGAACACTGAAGCTTTCTTT. It specifies CASSSKGTNTEAFF.

This sequence joins TRBV12-3 or TRBV12-4 and TRBJ2-7; the D gene could be TRBD1 or TRBD2 (5 bases each). Trimming stripped 8 bases from V and 6 bases from J, with 23 bases between. The CDR3 has 15 residues. The CDR3 loop is CASHDGTNPTGEQYF. Written as DNA, the CDR3 is TGTGCCAGCCATGACGGGACCAACCCTACTGGCGAGCAGTACTTC.

The V gene is TRBV9, the J gene TRBJ2-5; D unclear. The germline V and J ends were trimmed by 2 bases and 0 bases, with 5 bases remaining between them. CDR3 length: 13 amino acids. Germline V CDR1 and CDR2: SGDLS, YYNGEE. CDR3 region: CASSVSNQETQYF. CDR3 nucleotide sequence: TGTGCCAGCAGCGTGAGCAACCAAGAGACCCAGTACTTC.

The chain is built from TRBV12-5 and TRBJ2-1, with 10 bases fitting TRBD2. V lost 2 bases and J lost 4; bases outside the gene matches: 2. Germline V gene lookup returns CDR1 LGHNT and CDR2 FRNRAP. The CDR3 covers 15 residues. The DNA of the CDR3 is TGTGCTAGTGGTTTGTCTAGCGGGGGTTACAATGAGCAGTTCTTC. Amino acid sequence: CASGLSSGGYNEQFF.

CDR3 residues: CASSDSGLNTGELFF. CDR3 coding DNA: TGTGCCAGCAGCGATAGCGGTCTTAACACCGGGGAGCTGTTTTTT. The V call is TRBV9, the J call TRBJ2-2; the D gene is possibly TRBD2 (6 bases). CDR1 and CDR2 (germline): SGDLS, YYNGEE. Trimming removed 3 bases at V and 2 bases at J, with 11 bases between. The CDR3 is made up of 15 amino acids.

This chain uses TRBV5-6 with TRBJ2-7, with 8 positions matching TRBD1. The CDR3 is 14 residues long. The V gene end was trimmed by 4 bases and the J gene end by 2 bases; junction bases not matched to a gene: 5. The germline V gene has CDR1 SGHDT and CDR2 YYEEEE. The DNA of the CDR3 is TGTGCCAGCAGCATGGGACAGGTGGCCTACGAGCAGTACTTC. Amino acid sequence: CASSMGQVAYEQYF.

This chain links TRBV2 with TRBJ2-1; possibly TRBD2 for D (6 bases). This CDR3 region has 14 residues. Germline V gene sequence: CDR1 SNHLY, CDR2 FYNNEI. The germline V and J ends were trimmed by 7 bases and 8 bases, with 18 bases remaining between them. The CDR3 spells CASTLAVAADEQFF. CDR3 bases: TGTGCCAGCACACTCGCGGTAGCGGCCGATGAGCAGTTCTTC.

This chain links TRBV7-2 with TRBJ2-3, with 13 bases lining up with TRBD2. Per the germline V gene, CDR1 is SGHTA and CDR2 is FQGNSA. V was clipped by 5 bases and J by 6 bases; unmatched bases: 11. This CDR3 comprises 17 residues. CDR3 sequence (DNA): TGTGCCAGCAGCCGAGATTCACTAGCGGGAGGGATGGATACGCAGTATTTT. It codes for CASSRDSLAGGMDTQYF.

This clonotype was found a few times. The chain joins TRBV18 to TRBJ1-6; the D gene is possibly TRBD1 (5 bases). Trimming removed 3 bases from V and 6 bases from J, with 15 bases in between. CDR1 is KGHSH and CDR2 is LQKENI in the germline V gene. This CDR3 has 16 residues. The CDR3 protein is CASSPGGSGTNSPLHF. The CDR3 nucleotides are TGTGCCAGCTCACCGGGGGGGTCCGGTACTAATTCACCCCTCCACTTT.

This clonotype has more than one count but fewer than ten. The chain is built from TRBV7-9 and TRBJ1-2; 9 bases agree with TRBD1. The J segment lost 4 bases and the V segment lost 1 base, leaving 7 bases of the junction unmatched. Germline V CDR1 and CDR2: SEHNR, FQNEAQ (reference sequence). CDR3 length: 16 amino acids. CDR3 loop: CASSLGGTGRTYGYTF. In DNA, the CDR3 is TGTGCCAGCAGCTTAGGAGGGACAGGGCGGACCTATGGCTACACCTTC.

This rearrangement joins TRBV28 to TRBJ1-1; TRBD1 might be the D (5 bases). CDR1 and CDR2 from the germline V gene are MDHEN and SYDVKM. The CDR3 has 16 amino acids. V was pared by 2 bases and J by 1 base, with 14 bases between. Here the CDR3 reads CASSLMGGATNTEAFF. The CDR3 DNA reads TGTGCCAGCAGTTTAATGGGAGGGGCCACGAACACTGAAGCTTTCTTT. Combining the CDR3 with reference TRBV28 and TRBJ1-1 gives the whole variable domain DVKVTQSSRYLVKRTGEKVFLECVQDMDHENMFWYRQDPGLGLRLIYFSYDVKMKEKGDIPEGYSVSREKKERFSLILESASTNQTSMYLCASSLMGGATNTEAFFGQGTRLTVV.

The sample holds a few counts of this clonotype. The rearrangement joins TRBV25-1 to TRBJ1-2, with TRBD1 matching 7 bases. The CDR3 length is 16 residues. CDR1 is MGHDK and CDR2 is SYGVNS in the germline V gene. V lost 3 bases, J lost 0 bases, and 7 bases stayed unmatched. The DNA of the CDR3 is TGTGCCAGCAGTGAGGGTCCAGGGGGATCTAACTATGGCTACACCTTC. Translated, it gives CASSEGPGGSNYGYTF.

The chain has TRBV15 and TRBJ2-3, with 8 positions matching TRBD2. This CDR3 has 15 residues. V gave up 5 bases and J gave up 6 bases; unmatched junction bases: 10. CDR1 and CDR2 from the germline V gene are LNHNV and YYDKDF (reference sequence). CDR3 nucleotides: TGTGCCACCAGCCGGGGGGGGACGTACTTGGATACGCAGTATTTT. It encodes CATSRGGTYLDTQYF.

The gene calls are TRBV12-3 or TRBV12-4 and TRBJ1-1; 7 bases line up with TRBD1. V trimming: 6 bases; J trimming: 5 bases; junction bases outside the gene matches: 6. CDR3 size: 13 residues. DNA of the CDR3: TGTGCCAGCAGGCAGGGGGTGAGGACTGAAGCTTTCTTT. It is translated as CASRQGVRTEAFF.

The CDR3 loop reads CASSLVGFRPGYEQYF. CDR3 DNA sequence: TGTGCCAGCAGCTTAGTTGGGTTTCGGCCAGGCTACGAGCAGTACTTC. This rearrangement joins TRBV7-2 to TRBJ2-7; D ambiguous. The CDR3 covers 16 residues. V dropped 1 base and J dropped 3 bases, with 16 bases sitting between them. Germline CDR1 and CDR2: SGHTA and FQGNSA.